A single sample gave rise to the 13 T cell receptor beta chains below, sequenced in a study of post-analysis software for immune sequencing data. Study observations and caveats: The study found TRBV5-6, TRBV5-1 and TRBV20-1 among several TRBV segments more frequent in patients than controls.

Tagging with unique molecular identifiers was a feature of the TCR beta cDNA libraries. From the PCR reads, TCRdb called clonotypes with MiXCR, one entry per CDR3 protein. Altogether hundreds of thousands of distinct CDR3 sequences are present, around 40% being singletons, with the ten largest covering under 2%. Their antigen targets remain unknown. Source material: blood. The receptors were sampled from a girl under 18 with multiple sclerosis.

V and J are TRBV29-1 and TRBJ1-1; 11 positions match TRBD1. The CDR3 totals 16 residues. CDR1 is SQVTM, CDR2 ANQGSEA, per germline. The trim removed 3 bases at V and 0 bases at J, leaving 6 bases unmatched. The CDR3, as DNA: TGCAGCGTTGATGGGACAGGGGGGACCATGAACACTGAAGCTTTCTTT. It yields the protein CSVDGTGGTMNTEAFF.

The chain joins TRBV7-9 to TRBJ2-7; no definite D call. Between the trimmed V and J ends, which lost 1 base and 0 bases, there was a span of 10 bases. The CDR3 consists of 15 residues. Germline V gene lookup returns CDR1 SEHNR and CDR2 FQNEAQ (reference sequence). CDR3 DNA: TGTGCCAGCAGCTTAGTTCGTCCTAGCTCCTACGAGCAGTACTTC. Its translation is CASSLVRPSSYEQYF.

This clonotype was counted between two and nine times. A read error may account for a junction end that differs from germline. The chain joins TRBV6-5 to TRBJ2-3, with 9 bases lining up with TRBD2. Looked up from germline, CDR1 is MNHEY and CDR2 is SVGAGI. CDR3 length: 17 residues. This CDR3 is CAGSYSRASGGTDTQYF. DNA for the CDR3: TGTGCCGGCAGTTACAGCAGGGCTAGCGGGGGCACAGATACGCAGTATTTT.

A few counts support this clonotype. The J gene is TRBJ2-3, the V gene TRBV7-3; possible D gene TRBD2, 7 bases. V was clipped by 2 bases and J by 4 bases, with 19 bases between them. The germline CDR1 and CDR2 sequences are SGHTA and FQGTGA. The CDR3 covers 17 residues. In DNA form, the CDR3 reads TGTGCCAGCAGCTTAGCGGGGGCCCTCGGAAGTGCAGATACGCAGTATTTT. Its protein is CASSLAGALGSADTQYF.

CDR3: CASSWTSGGRTDTQYF. In DNA, the CDR3 is TGTGCCAGTAGTTGGACTAGCGGGGGGCGCACAGATACGCAGTATTTT. V and J are TRBV19 and TRBJ2-3; TRBD2 matches at 14 bases. CDR3 length: 16 residues. The trim removed 5 bases at V and 1 base at J, leaving 2 bases unmatched. From germline, CDR1 is LNHDA and CDR2 SQIVND (reference sequence). Full variable domain (remainder filled in from reference TRBV19 and TRBJ2-3): DGGITQSPKYLFRKEGQNVTLSCEQNLNHDAMYWYRQDPGQGLRLIYYSQIVNDFQKGDIAEGYSVSREKKESFPLTVTSAQKNPTAFYLCASSWTSGGRTDTQYFGPGTRLTVL.

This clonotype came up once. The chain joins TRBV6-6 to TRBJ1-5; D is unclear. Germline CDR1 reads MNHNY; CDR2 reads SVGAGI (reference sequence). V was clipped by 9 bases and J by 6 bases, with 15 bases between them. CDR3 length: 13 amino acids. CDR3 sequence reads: CASSDPSRQPQHF. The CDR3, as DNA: TGTGCCAGTTCTGATCCGTCTCGTCAGCCCCAGCATTTT.

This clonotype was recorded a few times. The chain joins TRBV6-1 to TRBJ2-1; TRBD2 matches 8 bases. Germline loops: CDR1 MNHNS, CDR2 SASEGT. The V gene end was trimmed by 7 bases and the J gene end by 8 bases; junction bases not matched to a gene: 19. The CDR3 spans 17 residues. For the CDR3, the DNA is TGTGCCAGCACCCTTACCCTTGGGACTAGAAGCCCTCATGAGCAGTTCTTC. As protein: CASTLTLGTRSPHEQFF.

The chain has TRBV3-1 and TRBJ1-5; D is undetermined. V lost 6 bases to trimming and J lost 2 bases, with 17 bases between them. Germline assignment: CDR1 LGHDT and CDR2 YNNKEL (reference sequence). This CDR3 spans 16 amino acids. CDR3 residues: CASSQTLTNGNQPQHF. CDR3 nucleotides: TGTGCCAGCAGTCAGACCCTTACCAATGGCAATCAGCCCCAGCATTTT.

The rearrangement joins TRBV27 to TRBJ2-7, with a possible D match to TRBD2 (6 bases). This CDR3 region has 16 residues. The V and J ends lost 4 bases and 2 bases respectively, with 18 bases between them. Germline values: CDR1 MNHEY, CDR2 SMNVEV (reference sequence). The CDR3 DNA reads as TGTGCCAGCAGTTCCCTTCCGGGGCGGGGTGCCTACGAGCAGTACTTC. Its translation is CASSSLPGRGAYEQYF.

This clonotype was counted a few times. Here the CDR3 reads CASSRAATTNEKLFF. CDR3 nucleotides: TGTGCCAGCAGCCGGGCGGCTACAACTAATGAAAAACTGTTTTTT. The gene calls are TRBV4-2 and TRBJ1-4; no clear D gene. Trimming removed 4 bases at V and 0 bases at J, with 9 bases between. The germline CDR1 and CDR2 sequences are LGHNA and YNFKEQ. The CDR3 is made up of 15 amino acids.

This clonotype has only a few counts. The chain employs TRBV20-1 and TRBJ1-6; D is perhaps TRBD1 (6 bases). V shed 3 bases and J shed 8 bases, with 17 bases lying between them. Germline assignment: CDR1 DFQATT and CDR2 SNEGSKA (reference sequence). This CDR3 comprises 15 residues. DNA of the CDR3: TGCAGTGCTAGGTTCCGGGGACACGTAGATTCACCCCTCCACTTT. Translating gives CSARFRGHVDSPLHF.

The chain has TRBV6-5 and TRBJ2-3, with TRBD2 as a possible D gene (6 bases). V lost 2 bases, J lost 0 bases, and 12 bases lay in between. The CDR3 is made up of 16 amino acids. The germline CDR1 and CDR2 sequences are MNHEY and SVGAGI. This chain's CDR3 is CASSYDIAASTDTQYF. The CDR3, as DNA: TGTGCCAGCAGTTACGATATAGCGGCAAGCACAGATACGCAGTATTTT.

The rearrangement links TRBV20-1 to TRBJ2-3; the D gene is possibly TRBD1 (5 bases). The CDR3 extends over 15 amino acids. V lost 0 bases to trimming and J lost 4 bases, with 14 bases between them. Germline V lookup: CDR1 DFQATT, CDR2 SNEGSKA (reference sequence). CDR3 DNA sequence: TGCAGTGCTAGAGATGGCGCAGGGAATGCAGATACGCAGTATTTT. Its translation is CSARDGAGNADTQYF.